This entry describes one T cell receptor beta chain. Original processing notes: Estimated nucleated cell counts came from reference gene primer amplification. Here immunoSEQ multiplex PCR was the method, and the copy in TCRdb shows in-frame clones only, minus some. The V and J calls and clone size are taken from that table; D and trimming were inferred from the DNA. Among around 100,000 clones listed, 81% were seen once. Germline V lookup: CDR1 MDHEN, CDR2 SYDVKM. The CDR3 spans 13 residues. Unmatched junction bases numbered 7, after V lost 5 bases and J lost 7 bases. This record comes from a study of blood T cell repertoires in COVID-19. Study-level background: Donors in the United States, Italy and Spain gave samples during acute or convalescent COVID-19. The analysed material was cDNA or gDNA that came from T cells, B-cell-depleted T cells, or PBMCs.

Sample: peripheral blood. The genes are TRBV28 and TRBJ1-2; 7 bases line up with TRBD1. The TCR sequence derives from a man aged 50-59 years with acute or convalescent COVID-19. The CDR3 nucleotides are TGTGCCAGCAGTCTAGGGACAGCTTCTGGCTACACCTTC. It specifies CASSLGTASGYTF.